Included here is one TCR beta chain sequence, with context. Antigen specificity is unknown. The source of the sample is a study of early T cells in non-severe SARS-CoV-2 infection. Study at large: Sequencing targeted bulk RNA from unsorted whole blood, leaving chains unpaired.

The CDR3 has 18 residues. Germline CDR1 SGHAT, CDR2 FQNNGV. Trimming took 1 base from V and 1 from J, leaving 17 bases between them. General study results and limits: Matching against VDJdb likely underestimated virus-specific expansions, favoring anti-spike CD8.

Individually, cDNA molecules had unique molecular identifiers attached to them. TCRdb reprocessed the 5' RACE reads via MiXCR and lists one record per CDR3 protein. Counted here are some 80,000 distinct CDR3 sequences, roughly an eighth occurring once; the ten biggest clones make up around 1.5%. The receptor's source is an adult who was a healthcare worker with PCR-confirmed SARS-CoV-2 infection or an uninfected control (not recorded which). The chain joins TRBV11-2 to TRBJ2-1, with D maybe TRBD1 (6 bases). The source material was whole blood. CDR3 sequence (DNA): TGTGCCAGCAGCTTAGTAGGACAGCCCACGAAATCCTACAATGAGCAGTTCTTC. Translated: CASSLVGQPTKSYNEQFF.